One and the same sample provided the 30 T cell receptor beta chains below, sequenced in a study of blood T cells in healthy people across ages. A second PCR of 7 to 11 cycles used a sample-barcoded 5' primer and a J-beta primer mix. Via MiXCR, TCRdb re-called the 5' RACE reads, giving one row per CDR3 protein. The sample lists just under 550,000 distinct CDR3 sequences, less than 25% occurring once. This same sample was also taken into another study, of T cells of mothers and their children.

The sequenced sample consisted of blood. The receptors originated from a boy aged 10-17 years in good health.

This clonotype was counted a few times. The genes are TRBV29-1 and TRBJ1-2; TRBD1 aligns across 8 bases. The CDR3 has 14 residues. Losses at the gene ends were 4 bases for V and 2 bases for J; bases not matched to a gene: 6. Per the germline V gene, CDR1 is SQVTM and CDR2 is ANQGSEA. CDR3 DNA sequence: TGCAGCGTTGCCTCGGACAGGGTGAACTATGGCTACACCTTC. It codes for CSVASDRVNYGYTF.

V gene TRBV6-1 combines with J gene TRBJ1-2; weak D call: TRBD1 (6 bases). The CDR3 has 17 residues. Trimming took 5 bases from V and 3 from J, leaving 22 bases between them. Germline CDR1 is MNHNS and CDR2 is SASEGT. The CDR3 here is CASSLRDNFGHYYGYTF. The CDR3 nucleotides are TGTGCCAGCAGTCTCCGGGACAACTTCGGCCATTACTATGGCTACACCTTC.

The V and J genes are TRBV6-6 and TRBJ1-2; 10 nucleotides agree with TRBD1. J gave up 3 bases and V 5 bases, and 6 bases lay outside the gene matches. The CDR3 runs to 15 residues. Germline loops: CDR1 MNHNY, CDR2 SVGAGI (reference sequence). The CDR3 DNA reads TGTGCCAGCAGTACCTTGGACAGGGGGGACTATGGCTACACCTTC. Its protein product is CASSTLDRGDYGYTF.

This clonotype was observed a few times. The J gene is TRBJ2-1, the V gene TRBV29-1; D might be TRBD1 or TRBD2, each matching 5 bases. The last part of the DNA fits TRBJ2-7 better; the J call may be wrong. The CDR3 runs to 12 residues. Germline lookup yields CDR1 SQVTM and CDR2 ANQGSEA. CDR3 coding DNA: TGCAGCGTCGAAAGGGACGTCTCCGAGCAGTACTTC. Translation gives CSVERDVSEQYF.

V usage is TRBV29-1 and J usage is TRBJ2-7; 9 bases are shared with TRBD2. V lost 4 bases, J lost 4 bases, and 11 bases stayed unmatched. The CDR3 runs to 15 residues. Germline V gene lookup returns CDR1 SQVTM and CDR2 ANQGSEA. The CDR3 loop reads CSVAGGGTSSYEQYF. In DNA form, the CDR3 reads TGCAGCGTTGCGGGCGGCGGGACTAGCTCATACGAGCAGTACTTC.

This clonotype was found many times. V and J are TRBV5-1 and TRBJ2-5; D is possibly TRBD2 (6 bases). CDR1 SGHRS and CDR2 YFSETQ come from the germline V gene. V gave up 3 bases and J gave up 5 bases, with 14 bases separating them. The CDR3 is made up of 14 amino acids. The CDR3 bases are TGCGCCAGCAGCTACGGGACTTCTGGCGAGACCCAGTACTTC. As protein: CASSYGTSGETQYF. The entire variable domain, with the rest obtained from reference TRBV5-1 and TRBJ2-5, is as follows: KAGVTQTPRYLIKTRGQQVTLSCSPISGHRSVSWYQQTPGQGLQFLFEYFSETQRNKGNFPGRFSGRQFSNSRSEMNVSTLELGDSALYLCASSYGTSGETQYFGPGTRLLVL.

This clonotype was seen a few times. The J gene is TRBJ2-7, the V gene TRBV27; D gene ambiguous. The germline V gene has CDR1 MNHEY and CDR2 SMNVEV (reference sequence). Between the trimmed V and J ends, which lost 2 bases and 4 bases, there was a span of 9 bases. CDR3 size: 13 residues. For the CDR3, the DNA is TGTGCCAGCAGTTTAACAGAGACATACGAGCAGTACTTC. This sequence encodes CASSLTETYEQYF.

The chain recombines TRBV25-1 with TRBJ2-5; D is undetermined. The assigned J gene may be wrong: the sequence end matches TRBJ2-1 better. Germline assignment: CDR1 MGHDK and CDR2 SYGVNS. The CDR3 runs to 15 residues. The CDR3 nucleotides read TGTGCCAGCAGTGACCCAGACACGCCACACAATGAGCAGTTCTTC. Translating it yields CASSDPDTPHNEQFF.

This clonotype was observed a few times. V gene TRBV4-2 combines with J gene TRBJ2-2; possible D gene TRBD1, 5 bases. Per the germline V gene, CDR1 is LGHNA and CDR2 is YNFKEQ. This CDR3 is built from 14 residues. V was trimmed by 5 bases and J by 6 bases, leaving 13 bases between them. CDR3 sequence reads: CASSSFQGSGELFF. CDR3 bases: TGTGCCAGCAGCTCCTTCCAGGGTTCCGGGGAGCTGTTTTTT.

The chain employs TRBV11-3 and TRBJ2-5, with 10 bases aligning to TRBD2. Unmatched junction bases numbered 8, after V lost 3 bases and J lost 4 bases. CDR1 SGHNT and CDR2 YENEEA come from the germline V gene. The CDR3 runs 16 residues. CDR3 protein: CASSFSRTSGRETQYF. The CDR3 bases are TGTGCCAGCAGCTTCTCCCGGACTAGCGGAAGAGAGACCCAGTACTTC.

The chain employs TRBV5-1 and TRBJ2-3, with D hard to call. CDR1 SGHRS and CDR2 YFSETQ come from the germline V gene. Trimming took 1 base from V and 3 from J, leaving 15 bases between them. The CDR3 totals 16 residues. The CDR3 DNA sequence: TGCGCCAGCAGCTTGTTCCAGTCTTTTTCTACAGATACGCAGTATTTT. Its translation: CASSLFQSFSTDTQYF.

CDR3 loop: CASSLKLAGGYEQYF. The CDR3 DNA follows: TGTGCCAGCAGTTTAAAACTAGCGGGGGGGTACGAGCAGTACTTC. The chain uses TRBV12-3 or TRBV12-4 and TRBJ2-1; 13 bases agree with TRBD2. TRBJ2-7 explains the end of the DNA better; the J call may be wrong. The CDR3 is made up of 15 amino acids.

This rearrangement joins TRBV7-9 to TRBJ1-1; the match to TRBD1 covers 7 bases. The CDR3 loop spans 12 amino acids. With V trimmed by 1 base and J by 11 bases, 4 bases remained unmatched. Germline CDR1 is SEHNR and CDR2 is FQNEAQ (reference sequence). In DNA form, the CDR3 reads TGTGCCAGCAGCTTAGAGACAGGGTCGGCTTTCTTT. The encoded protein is CASSLETGSAFF.

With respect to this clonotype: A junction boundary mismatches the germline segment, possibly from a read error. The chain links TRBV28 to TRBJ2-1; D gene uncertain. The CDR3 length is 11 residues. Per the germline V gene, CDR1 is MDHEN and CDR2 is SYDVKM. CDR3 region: CASSLYHEQFF. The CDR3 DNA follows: TGTGCCAGCAGTCTCTACCATGAGCAGTTCTTC.

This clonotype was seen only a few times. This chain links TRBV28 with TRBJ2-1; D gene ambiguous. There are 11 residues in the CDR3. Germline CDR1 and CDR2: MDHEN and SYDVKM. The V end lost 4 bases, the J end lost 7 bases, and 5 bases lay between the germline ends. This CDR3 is CASSYMNEQFF. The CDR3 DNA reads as TGTGCCAGCAGTTATATGAATGAGCAGTTCTTC.

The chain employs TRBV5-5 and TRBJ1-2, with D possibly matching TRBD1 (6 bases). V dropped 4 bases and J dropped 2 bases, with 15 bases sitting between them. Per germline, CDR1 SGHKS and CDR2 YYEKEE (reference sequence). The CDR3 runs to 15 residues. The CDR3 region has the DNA TGTGCCAGCAGCCTTTCGGGGGGGGCGAACTATGGCTACACCTTC. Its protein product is CASSLSGGANYGYTF. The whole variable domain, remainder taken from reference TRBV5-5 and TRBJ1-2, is DAGVTQSPTHLIKTRGQQVTLRCSPISGHKSVSWYQQVLGQGPQFIFQYYEKEERGRGNFPDRFSARQFPNYSSELNVNALLLGDSALYLCASSLSGGANYGYTFGSGTRLTVV.

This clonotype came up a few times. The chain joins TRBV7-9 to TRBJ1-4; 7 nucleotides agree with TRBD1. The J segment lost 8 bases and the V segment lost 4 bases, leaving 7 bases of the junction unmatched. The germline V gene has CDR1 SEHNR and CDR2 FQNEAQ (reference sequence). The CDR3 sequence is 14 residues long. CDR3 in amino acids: CASSSAGGEEKLFF. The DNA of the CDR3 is TGTGCCAGCAGCTCTGCAGGGGGGGAAGAAAAACTGTTTTTT. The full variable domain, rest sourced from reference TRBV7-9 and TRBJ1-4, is DTGVSQNPRHKITKRGQNVTFRCDPISEHNRLYWYRQTLGQGPEFLTYFQNEAQLEKSRLLSDRFSAERPKGSFSTLEIQRTEQGDSAMYLCASSSAGGEEKLFFGSGTQLSVL.

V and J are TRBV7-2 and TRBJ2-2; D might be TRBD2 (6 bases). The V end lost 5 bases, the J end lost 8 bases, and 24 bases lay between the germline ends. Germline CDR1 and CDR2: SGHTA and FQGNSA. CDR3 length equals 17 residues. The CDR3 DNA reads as TGTGCCAGCAGCCGAGAAGGGAGCGGGCGCCTCAGAGGGGAGCTGTTTTTT. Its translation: CASSREGSGRLRGELFF.

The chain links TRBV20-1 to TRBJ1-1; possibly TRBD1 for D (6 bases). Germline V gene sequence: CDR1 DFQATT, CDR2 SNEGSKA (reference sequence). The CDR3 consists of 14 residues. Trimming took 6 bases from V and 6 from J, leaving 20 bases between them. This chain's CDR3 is CSAIPLQGPSEAFF. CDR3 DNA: TGCAGTGCCATCCCATTACAGGGACCCTCTGAAGCTTTCTTT.

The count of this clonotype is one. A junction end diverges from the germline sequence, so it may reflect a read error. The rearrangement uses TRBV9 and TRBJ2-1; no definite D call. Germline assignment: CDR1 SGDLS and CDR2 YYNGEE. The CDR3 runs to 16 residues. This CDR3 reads CASSVEFGPSYDEQFF. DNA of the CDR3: TGTGCCAGCAGCGTAGAGTTTGGACCCTCCTACGATGAGCAGTTCTTC.

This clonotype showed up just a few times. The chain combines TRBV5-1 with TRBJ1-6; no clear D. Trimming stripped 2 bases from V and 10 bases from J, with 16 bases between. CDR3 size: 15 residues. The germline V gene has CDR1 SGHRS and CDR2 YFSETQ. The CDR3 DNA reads TGCGCCAGCAGCTTATACGGGCAGATCGAATCACCCCTCCACTTT. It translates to CASSLYGQIESPLHF.

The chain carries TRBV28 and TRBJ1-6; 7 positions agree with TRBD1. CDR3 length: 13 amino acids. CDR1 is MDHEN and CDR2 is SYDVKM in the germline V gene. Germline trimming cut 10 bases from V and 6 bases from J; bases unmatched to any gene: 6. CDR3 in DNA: TGTGCCACAGACAGGGATCGTAATTCACCCCTCCACTTT. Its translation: CATDRDRNSPLHF.

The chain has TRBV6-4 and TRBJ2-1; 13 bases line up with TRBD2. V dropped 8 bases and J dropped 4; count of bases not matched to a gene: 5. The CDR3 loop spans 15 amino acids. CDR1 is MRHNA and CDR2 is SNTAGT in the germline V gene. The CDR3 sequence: CASHWTSGRYNEQFF. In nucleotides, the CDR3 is TGTGCCAGCCATTGGACTAGCGGGAGATACAATGAGCAGTTCTTC.

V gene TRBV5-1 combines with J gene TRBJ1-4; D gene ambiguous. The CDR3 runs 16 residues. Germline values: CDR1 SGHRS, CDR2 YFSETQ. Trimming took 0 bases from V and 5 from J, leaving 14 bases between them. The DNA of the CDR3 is TGCGCCAGCAGCTTGGGGTACAGCGAAGGGAATGAAAAACTGTTTTTT. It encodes CASSLGYSEGNEKLFF.

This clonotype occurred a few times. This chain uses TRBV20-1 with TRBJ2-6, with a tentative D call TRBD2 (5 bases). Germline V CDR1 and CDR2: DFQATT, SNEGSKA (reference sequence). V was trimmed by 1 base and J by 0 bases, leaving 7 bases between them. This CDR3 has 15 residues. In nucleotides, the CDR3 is TGCAGTGCTAGAGTGGGGAGCTCTGGGGCCAACGTCCTGACTTTC. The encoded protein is CSARVGSSGANVLTF.

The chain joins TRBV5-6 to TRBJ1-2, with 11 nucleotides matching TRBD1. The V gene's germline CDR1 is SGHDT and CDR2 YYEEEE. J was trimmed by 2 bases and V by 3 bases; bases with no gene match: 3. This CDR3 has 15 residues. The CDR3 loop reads CASSYGTGGNYGYTF. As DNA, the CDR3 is TGTGCCAGCAGCTATGGGACAGGGGGGAACTATGGCTACACCTTC.

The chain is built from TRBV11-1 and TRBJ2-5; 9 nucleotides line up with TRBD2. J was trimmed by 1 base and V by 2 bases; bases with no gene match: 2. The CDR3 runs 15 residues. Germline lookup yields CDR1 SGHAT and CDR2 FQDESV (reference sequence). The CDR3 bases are TGTGCCAGCAGCTTAATGCGGGGGGGCCAAGAGACCCAGTACTTC. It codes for CASSLMRGGQETQYF.

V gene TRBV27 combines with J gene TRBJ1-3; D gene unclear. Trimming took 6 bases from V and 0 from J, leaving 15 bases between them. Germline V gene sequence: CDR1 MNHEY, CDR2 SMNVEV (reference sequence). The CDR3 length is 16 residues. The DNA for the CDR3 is TGTGCCAGCAGCCGACGTTCGCCCTACTCTGGAAACACCATATATTTT. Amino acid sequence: CASSRRSPYSGNTIYF.

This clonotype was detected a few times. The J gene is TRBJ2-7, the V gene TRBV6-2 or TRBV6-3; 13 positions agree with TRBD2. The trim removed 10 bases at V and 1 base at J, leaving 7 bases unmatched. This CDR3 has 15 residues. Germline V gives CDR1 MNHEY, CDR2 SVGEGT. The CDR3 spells CANEGLAGLSYEQYF. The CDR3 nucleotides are TGTGCCAACGAGGGACTAGCGGGGCTGTCCTACGAGCAGTACTTC.

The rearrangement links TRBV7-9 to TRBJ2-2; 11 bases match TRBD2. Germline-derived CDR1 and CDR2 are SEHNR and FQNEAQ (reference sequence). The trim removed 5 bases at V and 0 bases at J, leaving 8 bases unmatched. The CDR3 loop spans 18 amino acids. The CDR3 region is CASSPMGLADTNTGELFF. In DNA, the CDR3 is TGTGCCAGCAGCCCCATGGGACTAGCGGACACGAACACCGGGGAGCTGTTTTTT.